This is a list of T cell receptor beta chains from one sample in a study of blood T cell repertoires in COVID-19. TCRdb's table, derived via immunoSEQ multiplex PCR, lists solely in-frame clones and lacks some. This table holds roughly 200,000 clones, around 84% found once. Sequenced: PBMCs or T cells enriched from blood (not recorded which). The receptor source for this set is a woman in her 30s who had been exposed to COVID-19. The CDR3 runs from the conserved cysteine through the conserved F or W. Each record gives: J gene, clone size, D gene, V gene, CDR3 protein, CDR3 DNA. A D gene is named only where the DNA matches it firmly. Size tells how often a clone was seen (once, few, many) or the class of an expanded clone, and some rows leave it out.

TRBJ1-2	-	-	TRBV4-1	CASSQVEGANYGYTF	TGCGCCAGCAGCCAAGTCGAAGGGGCTAACTATGGCTACACCTTC
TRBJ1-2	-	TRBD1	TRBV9	CARSVTRDRGGNYGYTF	TGTGCCCGCAGCGTTACCCGGGACAGGGGGGGGAACTATGGCTACACCTTC
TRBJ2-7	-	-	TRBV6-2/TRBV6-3	CASSYSLGASSSYEQYF	TGTGCCAGCAGTTACTCTCTAGGGGCCTCGAGCTCCTACGAGCAGTACTTC
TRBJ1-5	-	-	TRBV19	CASSMPGSFGQPQHF	TGTGCCAGTAGTATGCCCGGGTCCTTCGGGCAGCCCCAGCATTTT
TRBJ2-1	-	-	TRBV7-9	CARESPWRNEQFF	TGTGCCAGGGAATCCCCTTGGAGGAATGAGCAGTTCTTC
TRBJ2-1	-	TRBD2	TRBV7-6	CASSFGTNNEQFF	TGTGCCAGCAGCTTCGGGACTAACAATGAGCAGTTCTTC
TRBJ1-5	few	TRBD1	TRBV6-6	CATEQRQGARQPQHF	TGTGCCACCGAGCAAAGACAGGGGGCGAGGCAGCCCCAGCATTTT
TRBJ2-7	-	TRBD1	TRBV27	CASSLLGQGSYEQYF	TGTGCCAGCAGTTTACTCGGACAGGGGTCCTACGAGCAGTACTTC
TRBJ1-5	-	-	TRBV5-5	CASRPNADFSNQPQHF	TGTGCCAGCAGACCGAATGCGGACTTTAGCAATCAGCCCCAGCATTTT
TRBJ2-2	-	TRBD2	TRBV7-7	CASSLLTSGGPLTGELFF	TGTGCCAGCAGCCTGTTGACTAGCGGGGGGCCCCTAACCGGGGAGCTGTTTTTT
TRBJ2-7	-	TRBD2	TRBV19	CASSSSGGNEQYF	TGTGCCAGTAGTTCTAGCGGGGGGAACGAGCAGTACTTC
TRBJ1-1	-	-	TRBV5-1	CASSFEGSEAFF	TGCGCCAGCAGCTTCGAGGGTTCTGAAGCTTTCTTT
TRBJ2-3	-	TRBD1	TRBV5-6	CASSLRGLATQYF	TGTGCCAGCAGCCTCAGGGGGCTGGCTACGCAGTATTTT
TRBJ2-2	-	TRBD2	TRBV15	CATSRGLAANTGELFF	TGTGCCACCAGCAGAGGGCTAGCGGCGAACACCGGGGAGCTGTTTTTT
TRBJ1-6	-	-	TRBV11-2	CASSSLEASNSPLHF	TGTGCCAGCAGCTCCCTTGAGGCATCAAACTCACCCCTCCACTTT
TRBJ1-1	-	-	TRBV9	CASSVGAIQTEAFF	TGTGCCAGCAGCGTGGGGGCGATTCAGACTGAAGCTTTCTTT
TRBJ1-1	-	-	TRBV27	CASSQPGTPNTEAFF	TGTGCCAGCAGTCAGCCCGGGACACCGAACACTGAAGCTTTCTTT
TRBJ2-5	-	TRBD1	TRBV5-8	CASSWGSRGPQETQYF	TGTGCCAGCAGCTGGGGATCCAGGGGGCCCCAAGAGACCCAGTACTTC
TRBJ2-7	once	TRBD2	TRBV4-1	CASSLSGAMYEQYF	TGCGCCAGCAGCCTAAGCGGGGCGATGTACGAGCAGTACTTC
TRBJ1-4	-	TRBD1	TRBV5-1	CASSEDRGRLTEKLFF	TGCGCCAGCAGTGAAGACAGGGGAAGACTTACTGAAAAACTGTTTTTT
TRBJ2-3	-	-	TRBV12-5	CASGLYFSAGPTDTQYF	TGTGCTAGTGGTTTGTATTTCTCCGCGGGGCCCACAGATACGCAGTATTTT
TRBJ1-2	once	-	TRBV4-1	CASSQGIGVGYTF	TGCGCCAGCAGCCAAGGTATCGGGGTGGGCTACACCTTC